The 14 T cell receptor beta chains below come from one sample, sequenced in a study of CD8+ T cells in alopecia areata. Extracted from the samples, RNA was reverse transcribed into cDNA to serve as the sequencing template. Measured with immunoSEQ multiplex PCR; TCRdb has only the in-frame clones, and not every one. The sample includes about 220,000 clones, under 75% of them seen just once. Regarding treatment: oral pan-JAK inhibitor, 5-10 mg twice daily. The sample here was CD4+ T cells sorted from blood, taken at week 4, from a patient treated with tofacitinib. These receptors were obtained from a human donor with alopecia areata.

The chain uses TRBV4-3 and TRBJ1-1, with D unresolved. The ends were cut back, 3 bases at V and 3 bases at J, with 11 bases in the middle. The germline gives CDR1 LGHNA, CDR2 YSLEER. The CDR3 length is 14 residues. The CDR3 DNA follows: TGCGCCAGCAGCCAGGAGGGCACCTACACTGAAGCTTTCTTT. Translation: CASSQEGTYTEAFF.

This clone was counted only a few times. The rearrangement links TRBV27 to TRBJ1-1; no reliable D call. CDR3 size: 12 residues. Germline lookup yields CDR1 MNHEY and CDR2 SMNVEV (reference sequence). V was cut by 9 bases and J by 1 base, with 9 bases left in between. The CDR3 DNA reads TGTGCCAGTGGGTGGGGGAACACTGAAGCTTTCTTT. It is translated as CASGWGNTEAFF.

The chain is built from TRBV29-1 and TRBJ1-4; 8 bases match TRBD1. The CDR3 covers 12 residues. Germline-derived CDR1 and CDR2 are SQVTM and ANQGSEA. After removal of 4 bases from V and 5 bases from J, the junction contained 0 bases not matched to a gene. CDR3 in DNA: TGCAGCGTTGGGGACAGGAATGAAAAACTGTTTTTT. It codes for CSVGDRNEKLFF.

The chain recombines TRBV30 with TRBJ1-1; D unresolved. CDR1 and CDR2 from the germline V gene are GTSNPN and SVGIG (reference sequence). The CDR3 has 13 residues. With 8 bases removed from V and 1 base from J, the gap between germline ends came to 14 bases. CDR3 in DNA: TGTGCCGGAGCTGATTACCAGAACACTGAAGCTTTCTTT. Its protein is CAGADYQNTEAFF.

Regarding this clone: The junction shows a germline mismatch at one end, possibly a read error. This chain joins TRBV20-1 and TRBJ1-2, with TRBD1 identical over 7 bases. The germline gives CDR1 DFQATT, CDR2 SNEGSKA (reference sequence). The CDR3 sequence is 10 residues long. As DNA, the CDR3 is TGCAGTGCTTTTTGGACAGGTCTCGCCTTC. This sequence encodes CSAFWTGLAF.

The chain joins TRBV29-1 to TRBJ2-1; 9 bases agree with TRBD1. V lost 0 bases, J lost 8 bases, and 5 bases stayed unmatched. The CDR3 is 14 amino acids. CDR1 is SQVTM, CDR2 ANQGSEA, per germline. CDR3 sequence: CSVEDLRTGDEQFF. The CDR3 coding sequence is TGCAGCGTTGAAGATCTACGGACAGGGGATGAGCAGTTCTTC.

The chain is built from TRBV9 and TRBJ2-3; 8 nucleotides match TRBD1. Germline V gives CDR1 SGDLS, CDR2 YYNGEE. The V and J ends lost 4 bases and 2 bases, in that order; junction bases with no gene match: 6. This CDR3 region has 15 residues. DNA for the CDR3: TGTGCCAGCAGCTTCCGACAGGGGTACACAGATACGCAGTATTTT. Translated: CASSFRQGYTDTQYF.

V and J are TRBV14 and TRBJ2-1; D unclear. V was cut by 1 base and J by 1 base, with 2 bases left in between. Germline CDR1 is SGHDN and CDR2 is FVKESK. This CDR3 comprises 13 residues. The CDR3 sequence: CASSQGSYNEQFF. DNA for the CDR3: TGTGCCAGCAGCCAAGGGTCCTACAATGAGCAGTTCTTC.

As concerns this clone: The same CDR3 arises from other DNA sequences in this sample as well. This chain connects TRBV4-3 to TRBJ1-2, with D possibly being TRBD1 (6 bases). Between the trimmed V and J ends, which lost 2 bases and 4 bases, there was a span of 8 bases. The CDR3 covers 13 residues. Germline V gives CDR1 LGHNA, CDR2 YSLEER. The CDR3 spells CASSQTGTYGYTF. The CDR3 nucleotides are TGCGCCAGCAGCCAAACAGGGACCTATGGCTACACCTTC.

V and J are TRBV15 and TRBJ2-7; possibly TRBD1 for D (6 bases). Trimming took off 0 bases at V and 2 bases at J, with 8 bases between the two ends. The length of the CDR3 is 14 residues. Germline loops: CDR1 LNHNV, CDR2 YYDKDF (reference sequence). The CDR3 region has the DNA TGTGCCACCAGCAGAGACAGGGGTCCCTACGAGCAGTACTTC. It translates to CATSRDRGPYEQYF.

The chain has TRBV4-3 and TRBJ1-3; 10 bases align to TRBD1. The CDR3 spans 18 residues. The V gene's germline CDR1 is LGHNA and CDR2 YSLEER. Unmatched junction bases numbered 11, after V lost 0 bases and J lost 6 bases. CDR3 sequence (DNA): TGCGCCAGCAGCCAAGAACCTTTAGGGACAGGGGAGAAAAACACCATATATTTT. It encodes CASSQEPLGTGEKNTIYF.

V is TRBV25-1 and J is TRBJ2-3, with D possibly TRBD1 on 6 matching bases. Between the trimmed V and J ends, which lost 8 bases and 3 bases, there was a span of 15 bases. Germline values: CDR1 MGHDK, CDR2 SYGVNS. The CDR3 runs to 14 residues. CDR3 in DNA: TGTGCCAGCCATATGTCCACAGGGACAGATACGCAGTATTTT. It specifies CASHMSTGTDTQYF.

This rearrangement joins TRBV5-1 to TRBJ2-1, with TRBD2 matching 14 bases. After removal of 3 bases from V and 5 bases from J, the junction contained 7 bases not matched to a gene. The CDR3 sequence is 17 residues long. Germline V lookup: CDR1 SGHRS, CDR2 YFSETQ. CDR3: CASSSGLAGAQNNEQFF. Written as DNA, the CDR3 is TGCGCCAGCAGCTCGGGACTAGCGGGGGCCCAAAACAATGAGCAGTTCTTC.

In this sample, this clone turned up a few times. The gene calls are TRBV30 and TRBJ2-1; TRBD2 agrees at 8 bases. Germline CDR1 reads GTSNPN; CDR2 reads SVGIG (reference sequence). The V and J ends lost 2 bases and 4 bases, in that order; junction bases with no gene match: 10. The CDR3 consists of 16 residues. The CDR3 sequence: CAWSTQRLALYNEQFF. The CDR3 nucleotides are TGTGCCTGGAGTACCCAACGACTAGCGCTTTACAATGAGCAGTTCTTC.